This TCR beta chain is from a study of cytomegalovirus exposure and HLA in healthy donors. General observations from the study: HLA alleles showed associations with some 17,000 TCR beta sequences in a later analysis, at a 0.05 false discovery rate.

This clone came up a few times. The antigen is unknown. At one boundary the junction diverges from the germline segment, which might be a read error. Primers for the PCR totalled 60 Vbeta and 13 Jbeta. This table comes from immunoSEQ multiplex PCR, and its TCRdb copy is limited to in-frame clones, with some not included. This table holds about 150,000 clones, roughly 10% found once. The donors (healthy individuals) were bone marrow donors. Germline V CDR1 and CDR2: SGHTA, FQGNSA. The CDR3 spans 19 residues. This clonotype originated in a male donor in good health and CMV-seronegative. Sequencing used PBMCs. The V gene is TRBV7-2, the J gene TRBJ1-2; 7 bases agree with TRBD1. The CDR3 DNA reads TGTGCCAGCAGGTTAGGAGAGGGGGCAGGTCCACCCGGGGACTATGGCTACACCTTC. Its protein is CASRLGEGAGPPGDYGYTF.